Sequencing of this T cell receptor (beta chain) was carried out in a study of technical replicates of blood from a few donors. TCRdb's table, derived via immunoSEQ multiplex PCR, lists solely in-frame clones and lacks some. The table shows 55,000 to 60,000 clones, with about 93% occurring only once. The CDR3 is 14 amino acids. V gave up 3 bases and J gave up 7 bases, with 13 bases separating them. Germline CDR1 is MNHEY and CDR2 is SMNVEV (reference sequence). The J gene is TRBJ2-1, the V gene TRBV27; a weak D match, TRBD2 (6 bases). This TCR was recovered from a human donor in good health. Some clones in this sample may be carry-over from other donors' samples. The source material was PBMCs. The CDR3 is CASSFQRVVNEQFF. The CDR3 DNA follows: TGTGCCAGCAGTTTCCAGCGGGTAGTTAATGAGCAGTTCTTC.